Listed here is a single T cell receptor beta chain. Its specificity is not known. Time point defined: newly diagnosed, previously untreated cHL patient sample. These data come from a study of PD-1 blockade in classical Hodgkin lymphoma. Notes on the study in general: When set against healthy donors, newly diagnosed patients were reported to show lower baseline TCR diversity. The authors have not defined what causes the repertoire differences, possibly disease activity or prior therapy.

Measured with immunoSEQ multiplex PCR; TCRdb has only the in-frame clones, and not every one. The sample has approximately 70,000 clones, nearly 95% seen once. V was shortened by 6 bases and J by 0 bases, with 6 bases between the two germline ends. From germline, CDR1 is DFQATT and CDR2 SNEGSKA (reference sequence). The CDR3 has 11 amino acids. The sequence derives from a human donor with classical Hodgkin lymphoma. The rearrangement uses TRBV20-1 and TRBJ2-7, with D unresolved. Specimen: peripheral blood mononuclear cells (PBMCs). CDR3 DNA: TGCAGTGCCTATAGCTCCTACGAGCAGTACTTC. Its translation: CSAYSSYEQYF.